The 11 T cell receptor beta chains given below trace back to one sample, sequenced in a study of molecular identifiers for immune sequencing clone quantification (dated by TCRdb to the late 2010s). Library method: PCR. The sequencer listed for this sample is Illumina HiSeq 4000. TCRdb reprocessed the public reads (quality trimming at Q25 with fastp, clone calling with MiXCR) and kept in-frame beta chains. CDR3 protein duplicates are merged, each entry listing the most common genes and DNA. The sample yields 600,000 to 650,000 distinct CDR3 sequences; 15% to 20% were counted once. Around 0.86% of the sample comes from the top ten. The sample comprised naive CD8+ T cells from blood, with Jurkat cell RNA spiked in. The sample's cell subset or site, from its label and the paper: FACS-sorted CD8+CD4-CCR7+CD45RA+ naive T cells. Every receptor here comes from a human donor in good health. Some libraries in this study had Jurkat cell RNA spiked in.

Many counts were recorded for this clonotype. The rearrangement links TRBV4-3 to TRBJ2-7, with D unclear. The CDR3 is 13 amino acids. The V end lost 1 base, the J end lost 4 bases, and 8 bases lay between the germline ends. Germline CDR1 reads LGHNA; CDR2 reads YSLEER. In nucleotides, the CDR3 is TGCGCCAGCAGCCAAGGCCGTAGGTACGAGCAGTACTTC. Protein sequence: CASSQGRRYEQYF.

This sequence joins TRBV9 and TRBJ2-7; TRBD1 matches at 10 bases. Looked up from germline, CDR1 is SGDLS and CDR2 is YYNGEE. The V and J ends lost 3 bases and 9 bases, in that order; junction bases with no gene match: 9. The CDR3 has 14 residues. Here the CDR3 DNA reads TGTGCCAGCAGCGGAGCCGGGACAGGGGACGCGCAGTACTTC. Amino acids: CASSGAGTGDAQYF.

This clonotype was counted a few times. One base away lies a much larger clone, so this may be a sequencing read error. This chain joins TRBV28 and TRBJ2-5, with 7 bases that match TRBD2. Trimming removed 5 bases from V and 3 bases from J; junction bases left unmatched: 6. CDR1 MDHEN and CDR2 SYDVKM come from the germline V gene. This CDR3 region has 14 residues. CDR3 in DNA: TGTGCCAGCAGTGCGCGACTAGCCGAAGAGACCCAGTACTTC. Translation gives CASSARLAEETQYF.

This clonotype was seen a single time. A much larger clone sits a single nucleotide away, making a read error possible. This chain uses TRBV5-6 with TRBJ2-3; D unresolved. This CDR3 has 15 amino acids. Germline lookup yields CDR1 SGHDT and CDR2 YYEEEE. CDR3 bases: TGTGCCAGCAGTCCACCCATCAGTTTCACAAATACGCAGTATTTT. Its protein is CASSPPISFTNTQYF.

CDR3 amino acids: CASSRSSGRYTYEQYF. CDR3 sequence (DNA): TGTGCCAGCAGCCGTTCTAGCGGGAGGTACACCTACGAGCAGTACTTC. This chain uses TRBV11-2 with TRBJ2-7; 11 bases are a match to TRBD2. V lost 5 bases and J lost 2; bases outside the gene matches: 8. Germline CDR1 and CDR2: SGHAT and FQNNGV. The CDR3 extends over 16 amino acids.

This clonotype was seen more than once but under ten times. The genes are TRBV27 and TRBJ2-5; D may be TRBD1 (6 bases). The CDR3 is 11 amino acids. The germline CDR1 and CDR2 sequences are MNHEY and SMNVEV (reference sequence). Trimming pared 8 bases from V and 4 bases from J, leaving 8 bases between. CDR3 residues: CASGGGETQYF. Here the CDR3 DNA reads TGTGCCAGCGGGGGCGGAGAGACCCAGTACTTC.

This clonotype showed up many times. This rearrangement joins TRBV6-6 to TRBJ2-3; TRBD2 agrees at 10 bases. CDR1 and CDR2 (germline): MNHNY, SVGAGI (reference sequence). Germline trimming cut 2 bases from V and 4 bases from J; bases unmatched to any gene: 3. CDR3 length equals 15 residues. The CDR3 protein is CASSYGAGGADTQYF. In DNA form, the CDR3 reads TGTGCCAGCAGTTACGGAGCGGGGGGGGCAGATACGCAGTATTTT.

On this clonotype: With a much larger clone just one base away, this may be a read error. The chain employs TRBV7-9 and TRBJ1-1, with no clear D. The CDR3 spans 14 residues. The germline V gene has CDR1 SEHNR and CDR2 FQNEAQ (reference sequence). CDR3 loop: CASSRDGENTVAFF. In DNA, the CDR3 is TGTGCCAGCAGCCGAGACGGGGAGAACACTGTAGCTTTCTTT.

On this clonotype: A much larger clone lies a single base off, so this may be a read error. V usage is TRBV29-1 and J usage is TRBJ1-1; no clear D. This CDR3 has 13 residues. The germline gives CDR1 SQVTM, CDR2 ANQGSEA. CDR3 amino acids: CGVESPVNTEAFF. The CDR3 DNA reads TGCGGCGTTGAATCCCCAGTGAACACTGAAGCTTTCTTT.

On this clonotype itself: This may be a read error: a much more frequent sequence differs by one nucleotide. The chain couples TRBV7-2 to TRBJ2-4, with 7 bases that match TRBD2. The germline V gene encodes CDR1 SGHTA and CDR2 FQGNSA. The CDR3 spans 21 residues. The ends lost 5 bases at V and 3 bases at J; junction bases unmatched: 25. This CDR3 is CASSKSISRLVGGIDKNIQYF. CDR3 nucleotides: TGTGCCAGCAGCAAGTCGATAAGTCGACTAGTGGGAGGGATTGACAAAAACATTCAGTACTTC. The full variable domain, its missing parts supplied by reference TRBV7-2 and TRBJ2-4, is GAGVSQSPSNKVTEKGKDVELRCDPISGHTALYWYRQSLGQGLEFLIYFQGNSAPDKSGLPSDRFSAERTGGSVSTLTIQRTQQEDSAVYLCASSKSISRLVGGIDKNIQYFGAGTRLSVL.

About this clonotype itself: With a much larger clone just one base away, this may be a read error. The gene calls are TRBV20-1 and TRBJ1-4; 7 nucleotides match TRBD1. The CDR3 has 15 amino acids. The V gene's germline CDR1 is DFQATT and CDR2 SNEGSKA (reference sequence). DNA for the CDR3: TGCAGTGCTAGAGATCTAGCAGGGGGTGAGGAAAAACCGTTTTTT. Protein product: CSARDLAGGEEKPFF.